This is a list of T cell receptor beta chains from one sample in a study of Tregs in tolerant kidney transplant recipients. TCRdb keeps only in-frame clones here, not all; method: immunoSEQ multiplex PCR. Of some 70,000 clones detected, about 83% appear once; the ten largest clones hold 3.5% to 5.5%. What was sequenced was CD4+ T cells from blood. Source of these receptors: a human donor in good health. CDR3s include the opening cysteine and the closing phenylalanine or tryptophan. The D gene is left open where the match is weak. Size tells how often a clone was seen (once, few, many) or the class of an expanded clone, and some rows leave it out.

v_call,clone_size,j_call,d_call,cdr3_aa,cdr3_nt
TRBV29-1,.,TRBJ2-5,.,CSVGQSGETQYF,TGCAGCGTTGGACAATCCGGGGAGACCCAGTACTTC
TRBV5-1,.,TRBJ2-3,TRBD2,CASSYPPSGYTDTQYF,TGCGCCAGCAGCTACCCCCCTAGCGGGTACACAGATACGCAGTATTTT
TRBV20-1,.,TRBJ2-5,.,CSARLGETQYF,TGCAGTGCTAGACTGGGGGAGACCCAGTACTTC
TRBV29-1,.,TRBJ1-2,.,CSVAGNYGYTF,TGCAGCGTTGCAGGGAACTATGGCTACACCTTC
TRBV4-1,.,TRBJ1-6,.,CASSPRSRGSPLHF,TGCGCCAGCAGCCCAAGGTCGAGGGGATCACCCCTCCACTTT
TRBV27,medium-sized,TRBJ2-7,TRBD2,CASSSPGGRGTYEQYF,TGTGCCAGCAGTTCCCCAGGCGGGAGGGGAACCTACGAGCAGTACTTC
TRBV6-6,.,TRBJ1-4,.,CASRISSEKLFF,TGTGCCAGCAGGATAAGCTCCGAAAAACTGTTTTTT
TRBV5-8,.,TRBJ1-4,TRBD1,CASSRRAGGDEKLFF,TGTGCCAGCAGCCGTCGGGCAGGGGGGGATGAAAAACTGTTTTTT
TRBV5-4,.,TRBJ2-7,.,CASSQATGDSYEQYF,TGTGCCAGCAGCCAAGCGACGGGGGACTCCTACGAGCAGTACTTC
TRBV19,.,TRBJ1-2,TRBD1,CASSDRPGQGYGYTF,TGTGCCAGTAGCGATAGACCGGGACAGGGGTATGGCTACACCTTC
TRBV6-5,.,TRBJ1-2,.,CASSSSTAPYGYTF,TGTGCCAGCAGTTCCTCGACGGCACCCTATGGCTACACCTTC
TRBV2,.,TRBJ2-4,.,CASSLDGDIQYF,TGTGCCAGCAGTTTAGATGGGGACATTCAGTACTTC
TRBV28,.,TRBJ2-7,.,CASSLSLTDTYEQYF,TGTGCCAGCAGTTTATCTCTGACAGACACCTACGAGCAGTACTTC
TRBV7-6,.,TRBJ2-2,TRBD2,CASSSSGRAGAGELFF,TGTGCCAGCAGCTCCAGCGGGAGGGCCGGGGCCGGGGAGCTGTTTTTT
TRBV19,.,TRBJ2-7,.,CASSPWDNNYEQYF,TGTGCCAGTAGTCCTTGGGACAACAACTACGAGCAGTACTTC
TRBV11-2,.,TRBJ2-5,TRBD2,CASSSLAGGQDQYF,TGTGCCAGCAGCTCACTAGCGGGGGGGCAGGACCAGTACTTC
TRBV29-1,few,TRBJ2-5,TRBD2,CSVVLLAGGQETQYF,TGCAGCGTTGTACTCTTAGCGGGGGGGCAAGAGACCCAGTACTTC
TRBV7-3,.,TRBJ2-3,TRBD2,CASSFDGLADTDTQYF,TGTGCCAGCAGCTTCGATGGACTAGCGGACACAGATACGCAGTATTTT
TRBV2,.,TRBJ2-2,.,CASRSSSAGELFF,TGTGCCAGCAGGAGTTCGTCCGCCGGGGAGCTGTTTTTT
TRBV11-2,.,TRBJ1-2,.,CASSLGTGRYTF,TGTGCCAGCAGCTTAGGTACCGGGAGGTACACCTTC
TRBV4-1,.,TRBJ2-1,TRBD2,CASSQGLAGDNEQFF,TGCGCCAGCAGCCAAGGACTAGCGGGGGACAATGAGCAGTTCTTC
TRBV2,.,TRBJ2-3,TRBD2,CASSPLAGGDSTDTQYF,TGTGCCAGCAGTCCGCTAGCGGGAGGCGATAGCACAGATACGCAGTATTTT
TRBV27,.,TRBJ1-1,TRBD1,CASSLYPGGGEAFF,TGTGCCAGCAGTTTATACCCAGGGGGGGGTGAAGCTTTCTTT
TRBV11-2,.,TRBJ2-2,TRBD2,CASSSIAGNTGELFF,TGTGCCAGCAGCTCGATAGCGGGAAACACCGGGGAGCTGTTTTTT
TRBV9,.,TRBJ2-3,TRBD2,CASSATSGLSTDTQYF,TGTGCCAGCAGCGCGACTAGCGGTCTTAGCACAGATACGCAGTATTTT
TRBV30,.,TRBJ2-7,.,CAWRGESGEQYF,TGTGCCTGGAGAGGGGAGTCGGGCGAGCAGTACTTC
TRBV19,.,TRBJ2-3,TRBD2,CASSMDWGGEEDTQYF,TGTGCCAGTAGTATGGATTGGGGGGGGGAGGAAGATACGCAGTATTTT
TRBV7-2,.,TRBJ2-5,TRBD1,CASSFRGQETQYF,TGTGCCAGCAGCTTCAGGGGGCAAGAGACCCAGTACTTC
TRBV7-3,.,TRBJ2-2,TRBD2,CASRPGLANTGELFF,TGTGCCAGCAGGCCAGGACTAGCGAACACCGGGGAGCTGTTTTTT
TRBV6-1,.,TRBJ1-1,.,CASSLRGQNTEAFF,TGTGCCAGCAGCCTAAGGGGACAGAACACTGAAGCTTTCTTT
TRBV23-1,.,TRBJ2-3,.,CASSHPGPDTQYF,TGCGCCAGCAGTCACCCGGGGCCAGATACGCAGTATTTT
TRBV5-6,.,TRBJ1-1,.,CASKAHSGGEAFF,TGTGCCAGCAAGGCGCACTCCGGAGGTGAAGCTTTCTTT
TRBV11-3,.,TRBJ2-5,TRBD2,CASSSSGSGLQETQYF,TGTGCCAGCAGCTCTAGCGGGAGTGGCCTCCAAGAGACCCAGTACTTC
TRBV30,.,TRBJ1-6,.,CAWSVRGGTPLHF,TGTGCCTGGAGTGTACGAGGAGGGACGCCCCTCCACTTT
TRBV6-1,few,TRBJ2-5,.,CASREGVLETQYF,TGTGCCAGCAGGGAGGGAGTTCTAGAGACCCAGTACTTC
TRBV7-9,.,TRBJ1-4,.,CASSRARGGEKLFF,TGTGCCAGCAGCCGCGCTCGGGGGGGTGAAAAACTGTTTTTT
TRBV4-3,few,TRBJ1-3,.,CASSQDPPGQFSGNTIYF,TGCGCCAGCAGCCAAGATCCACCTGGACAGTTCTCTGGAAACACCATATATTTT
TRBV25-1,medium-sized,TRBJ2-2,.,CASTPARVAANTGELFF,TGTGCCAGCACTCCCGCCAGAGTAGCTGCGAACACCGGGGAGCTGTTTTTT
TRBV6-6,.,TRBJ2-7,TRBD1,CASSYSRQGVHDEQYF,TGTGCCAGCAGTTACTCGCGACAGGGAGTACACGACGAGCAGTACTTC
TRBV19,.,TRBJ2-3,.,CASKSQGLPDTQYF,TGTGCCAGTAAGTCACAGGGACTACCAGATACGCAGTATTTT
TRBV13,.,TRBJ2-3,.,CASSSIRQADTQYF,TGTGCCAGCAGCTCGATTAGACAGGCAGATACGCAGTATTTT
TRBV28,.,TRBJ2-5,.,CASSPRLATQETQYF,TGTGCCAGCAGTCCCCGGCTAGCGACTCAAGAGACCCAGTACTTC
TRBV7-2,.,TRBJ2-4,.,CASSLPGVIQYF,TGTGCCAGCAGCTTACCAGGAGTCATTCAGTACTTC
TRBV4-1,.,TRBJ2-5,.,CASSQMWAQYF,TGCGCCAGCAGCCAAATGTGGGCCCAGTACTTC
TRBV7-9,.,TRBJ2-5,TRBD2,CASSLREGETQYF,TGTGCCAGCAGCTTAAGGGAGGGAGAGACCCAGTACTTC
TRBV4-2,.,TRBJ2-7,.,CASSFRDLSSYEQYF,TGTGCCAGCAGCTTTCGGGATCTAAGCTCCTACGAGCAGTACTTC
TRBV18,.,TRBJ2-5,TRBD2,CASSPVGLAGQETQYF,TGTGCCAGCTCACCAGTAGGACTAGCGGGGCAAGAGACCCAGTACTTC
TRBV5-1,.,TRBJ2-7,TRBD1,CASSRRGGDRGYEQYF,TGCGCCAGCAGCCGCAGGGGTGGGGACAGGGGCTACGAGCAGTACTTC
TRBV11-3,once,TRBJ1-1,.,CASSSTRVSRGTEAFF,TGTGCCAGCAGCTCCACACGGGTCTCGCGGGGCACTGAAGCTTTCTTT
TRBV7-2,.,TRBJ2-5,.,CASSSWGRVQETQYF,TGTGCCAGCAGCTCCTGGGGGCGCGTCCAAGAGACCCAGTACTTC
TRBV5-1,.,TRBJ2-6,.,CASSVGPSSNSGANVLTF,TGCGCCAGCAGCGTCGGACCGAGTTCCAACTCTGGGGCCAACGTCCTGACTTTC
TRBV4-3,.,TRBJ2-3,TRBD2,CASSQKKRGAGNTQYF,TGCGCCAGCAGCCAGAAGAAGCGGGGCGCGGGGAATACGCAGTATTTT
TRBV14,.,TRBJ2-3,.,CASSQSGGKTDTQYF,TGTGCCAGCAGCCAAAGTGGCGGGAAGACAGATACGCAGTATTTT
TRBV7-3,.,TRBJ1-1,.,CASSLTGGRMNTEAFF,TGTGCCAGCAGCTTAACGGGGGGTCGGATGAACACTGAAGCTTTCTTT
TRBV29-1,.,TRBJ1-1,.,CSVEIDGNTEAFF,TGCAGCGTTGAAATCGACGGAAACACTGAAGCTTTCTTT
TRBV19,.,TRBJ2-3,.,CASSIGASNTQYF,TGTGCCAGTAGTATTGGGGCTAGCAATACGCAGTATTTT
TRBV29-1,.,TRBJ2-3,.,CSVLRADTQYF,TGCAGCGTCCTCAGGGCAGATACGCAGTATTTT